This T cell receptor (beta chain) emerged from a study of T cell changes during pregnancy in multiple sclerosis. Germline CDR1 and CDR2: MNHEY and SVGAGI. V lost 2 bases to trimming and J lost 9 bases, with 20 bases between them. The CDR3 spans 15 residues. Data came from immunoSEQ multiplex PCR; TCRdb stores just in-frame clones and leaves some out. Here the sample spans about 60,000 clones, around 90% being singletons. The TCR was taken from a female donor with multiple sclerosis, enrolled in a pregnancy study. The gene calls are TRBV6-5 and TRBJ2-7; a possible D gene is TRBD2 (6 bases). The source material was CD4+ T cells from peripheral blood mononuclear cells, sampled in the first trimester of pregnancy. The CDR3 DNA follows: TGTGCCAGCAGTTACAGCCCCGAGGCGGGAAGGTCGCAGTACTTC. The encoded protein is CASSYSPEAGRSQYF.